Below, one TCR beta chain is given with its context. Its matching antigen is unknown. PCR was performed using 60 Vbeta and 13 Jbeta primers. Original methodology: An analysis performed later counted about 80 million unique TCR beta chains (roughly 11 million of them shared). Assay: immunoSEQ multiplex PCR; the TCRdb copy retains only in-frame clones and omits some. The DNA gave D and trimming, while V, J and clone size come from that table. The top ten clones hold approximately 3% of a sample with 150,000 to 200,000 clones, around three quarters of them seen once. The data belong to a study of cytomegalovirus exposure and HLA in healthy donors. Notes on the study in general: A later examination showed that TCR association rates differed by HLA locus, with DRB1 most and HLA-C fewest. Among the sequence variants, a highly shared cluster was likely an artifact of sequencing. Follow-up analysis later connected one missense variant in DCLRE1C with trimming of TCR beta V- and J-genes.

V dropped 2 bases and J dropped 6; count of bases not matched to a gene: 8. Germline values: CDR1 GTSNPN, CDR2 SVGIG (reference sequence). The CDR3 spans 14 residues. The chain joins TRBV30 to TRBJ2-3, with 7 bases matching TRBD2. The clonotype comes from a male donor in good health and CMV-seronegative. Sequencing used PBMCs. The DNA of the CDR3 is TGTGCCTGGAGTACAAGGACTAGTGGGGATACGCAGTATTTT. It codes for CAWSTRTSGDTQYF. Full variable domain (remainder filled in from reference TRBV30 and TRBJ2-3): SQTIHQWPATLVQPVGSPLSLECTVEGTSNPNLYWYRQAAGRGLQLLFYSVGIGQISSEVPQNLSASRPQDRQFILSSKKLLLSDSGFYLCAWSTRTSGDTQYFGPGTRLTVL.